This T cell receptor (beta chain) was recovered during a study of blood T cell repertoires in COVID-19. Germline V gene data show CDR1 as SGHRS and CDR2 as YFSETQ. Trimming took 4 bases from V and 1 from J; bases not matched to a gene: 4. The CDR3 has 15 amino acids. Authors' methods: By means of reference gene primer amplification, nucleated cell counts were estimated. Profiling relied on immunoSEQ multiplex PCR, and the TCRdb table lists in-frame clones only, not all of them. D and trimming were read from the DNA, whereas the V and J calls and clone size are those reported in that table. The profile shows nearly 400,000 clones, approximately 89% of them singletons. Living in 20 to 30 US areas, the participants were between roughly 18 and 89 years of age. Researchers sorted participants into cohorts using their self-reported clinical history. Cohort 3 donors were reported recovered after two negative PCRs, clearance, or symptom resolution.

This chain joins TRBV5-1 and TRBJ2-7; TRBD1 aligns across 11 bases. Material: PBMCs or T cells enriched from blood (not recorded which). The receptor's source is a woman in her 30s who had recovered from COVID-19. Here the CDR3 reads CASSGGQGVSYEQYF. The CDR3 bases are TGCGCCAGCAGCGGGGGACAGGGGGTTTCCTACGAGCAGTACTTC.